This T cell receptor beta chain is from a study of T cell responses to AZD1222 COVID-19 vaccine. Overall study context: Second-dose groups at about 4 or about 12 weeks were pooled. Broader study findings: The CD4 TCRs associated with vaccination extended across spike and predominated at 160-218 and 743-854. Close to half of spike-specific TCRs reportedly recognize unmutated variant regions. Spike-specific TCRs gained breadth and depth after people received two AZD1222 doses.

The length of the CDR3 is 14 residues. Germline CDR1 is MNHEY and CDR2 is SMNVEV (reference sequence). Trimming stripped 3 bases from V and 10 bases from J, with 18 bases between. The sample holds one count of this clone. Its antigen is as yet unknown. Libraries were prepared by immunoSEQ multiplex PCR; TCRdb keeps only in-frame clonotypes and omits some of them. Counted here are 150,000 to 200,000 clones, approximately 90% occurring once; the ten biggest clones make up under 5%. The receptor's source is an adult in good health. The sequencing here drew on peripheral blood, taken on day 0 of AZD1222 vaccination. V and J are TRBV27 and TRBJ1-1, with a possible D match to TRBD1 (6 bases). The CDR3 coding sequence is TGTGCCAGCAGTTTCTCGGGCAGGGGATTCGCAGCTTTCTTT. Its protein product is CASSFSGRGFAAFF.